A single TCR beta chain is shown here with its context. Sequencing used immunoSEQ multiplex PCR; TCRdb keeps in-frame clones, though not all of them. The profile shows roughly 89,000 clones, about 94% of them singletons. V was pared by 3 bases and J by 1 base, with 10 bases between. CDR3 length: 15 residues. Germline V gene lookup returns CDR1 SGDLS and CDR2 YYNGEE. The data stem from a study of T cell changes during pregnancy in multiple sclerosis. The chain is built from TRBV9 and TRBJ2-2; tentatively, D is TRBD2 (6 bases). The source is a female donor with multiple sclerosis, enrolled in a pregnancy study. This specimen consisted of peripheral blood, obtained in the third trimester of pregnancy. As DNA, the CDR3 is TGTGCCAGCAGCGCTACCGGGGGGAACACCGGGGAGCTGTTTTTT. Translated, it gives CASSATGGNTGELFF.